A selection of T cell receptor beta chains follows, all from one sample in a study of chronic HIV infection and antiretroviral therapy. One entry per CDR3 protein, called by TCRdb with MiXCR from the 5' RACE reads. The table lists fewer than 40,000 distinct CDR3 sequences, about 8.1% of them singletons. Sequencing was done on a sample of peripheral blood. The origin of the receptors is an adult who had HIV and had not received antiretroviral therapy, or was an uninfected healthy control (not recorded which). Both conserved end residues are part of each CDR3.

>TRBV3-1|14|TRBJ2-5
CASSQRQGAQTQYF
>TRBV28|14|TRBJ2-1
CASSSLRTDNEQFF
>TRBV7-6|15|TRBJ2-1
CASSPGLAGGTEQFF
>TRBV29-1|12|TRBJ2-7
CSVGDRAHEQYF
>TRBV27|13|TRBJ2-7
CASAKTGPYEQYF
>TRBV10-2|12|TRBJ1-5
CASSELNQPQHF
>TRBV5-1|13|TRBJ2-3
CASSLFVTDTQYF
>TRBV6-6|21|TRBJ1-3
CASSWDGPGTDRSEAGNTIYF
>TRBV20-1|13|TRBJ1-1
CSAKPTLGTEAFF
>TRBV29-1|14|TRBJ1-1
CSVQSGTGTTEAFF
>TRBV11-2|18|TRBJ1-1
CASSQNDRVGRMNTEAFF